Each of the 15 T cell receptor beta chains below was sequenced from the same sample in a study of OX40 agonist ivuxolimab in advanced cancers. Library method: the immunoSEQ multiplex PCR assay. TCRdb holds this immuneACCESS table with in-frame rearrangements only. Some clones are missing; in checked studies, unresolved V genes explain under half, and the rest has no known cause. This sample gives 85,000 to 95,000 clones in total; nearly 90% of them show up just once. Of the sample, approximately 0.35% is held by the ten largest clones. The starting material was CD4+ or CD8+ T cells sorted from blood, obtained in a trial of the OX40 agonist ivuxolimab. Receptor source: an adult with an advanced solid tumor such as melanoma, head and neck, liver or kidney cancer.

The table lists this clone with a count of one. The V and J genes are TRBV7-9 and TRBJ1-6; D remains unclear. V shed 1 base and J shed 6 bases, with 1 base lying between them. Germline V CDR1 and CDR2: SEHNR, FQNEAQ (reference sequence). CDR3 length: 12 residues. The CDR3 DNA sequence: TGTGCCAGCAGCTTAGTTAATTCACCCCTCCACTTT. Translation gives CASSLVNSPLHF.

This chain joins TRBV9 and TRBJ1-4; a weak D match, TRBD1 (6 bases). The CDR3 runs 15 residues. The germline V gene encodes CDR1 SGDLS and CDR2 YYNGEE. V lost 4 bases and J lost 3, with 13 bases in between. This chain's CDR3 is CASSPSGAPNEKLFF. CDR3 nucleotides: TGTGCCAGCAGCCCCTCGGGGGCACCTAATGAAAAACTGTTTTTT.

The V gene is TRBV6-5, the J gene TRBJ1-1, with D possibly being TRBD1 (6 bases). From germline, CDR1 is MNHEY and CDR2 SVGAGI. The V and J ends lost 3 bases and 7 bases respectively, with 12 bases between them. CDR3 length: 13 amino acids. The CDR3 region is CASSYTGISEAFF. In nucleotides, the CDR3 is TGTGCCAGCAGTTATACAGGGATTAGTGAAGCTTTCTTT.

In its sample, this clone was seen once. The V and J genes are TRBV6-4 and TRBJ2-1; TRBD1 matches at 10 bases. J lost 1 base, V lost 2 bases, and 8 bases had no gene match. Germline V gene data show CDR1 as MRHNA and CDR2 as SNTAGT. The CDR3 runs 18 residues. The chain's CDR3 is CASSDRDRGQKSYNEQFF. The CDR3 DNA reads TGTGCCAGCAGTGACCGGGACAGGGGTCAGAAATCCTACAATGAGCAGTTCTTC.

In this sample, this clone turned up once. This sequence joins TRBV27 and TRBJ2-5; D is unclear. The DNA matches TRBJ2-7 better at its end, which makes the J call doubtful. In germline, CDR1 is MNHEY, CDR2 SMNVEV (reference sequence). This CDR3 has 12 amino acids. CDR3 nucleotides: TGTGCCAGCAGTTTATTGGGCTACGAGCAGTACTTC. Its protein product is CASSLLGYEQYF.

The chain employs TRBV30 and TRBJ1-2; D is ambiguous. The CDR3 has 14 residues. Germline values: CDR1 GTSNPN, CDR2 SVGIG (reference sequence). The V end was cut by 1 base, the J end by 3 bases, with 12 bases between. CDR3 DNA: TGTGCCTGGAGTGAGGGTCACACCTACTATGGCTACACCTTC. This codes for CAWSEGHTYYGYTF.

The chain carries TRBV10-3 and TRBJ1-4, with D maybe TRBD1 (5 bases). Germline values: CDR1 ENHRY, CDR2 SYGVKD. Deletions cut 6 bases from V and 8 bases from J, with 16 bases between. This CDR3 is built from 14 residues. This CDR3 reads CAIRATGGEEKLFF. In nucleotides, the CDR3 is TGTGCCATCAGGGCCACCGGGGGAGAAGAAAAACTGTTTTTT.

The CDR3 spells CASSIGTSSYNEQFF. The CDR3 coding sequence is TGTGCCAGTAGTATCGGGACTAGCTCCTACAATGAGCAGTTCTTC. The chain recombines TRBV19 with TRBJ2-1; 8 bases match TRBD2. This CDR3 contains 15 residues. V was clipped by 3 bases and J by 0 bases; unmatched bases: 1. CDR1 LNHDA and CDR2 SQIVND come from the germline V gene (reference sequence).

This rearrangement joins TRBV5-1 to TRBJ1-1; D is unresolved. V lost 5 bases to trimming and J lost 3 bases, with 17 bases between them. This CDR3 has 15 residues. Germline lookup yields CDR1 SGHRS and CDR2 YFSETQ. CDR3 in DNA: TGCGCCAGCAGGAACACTGGTGAAGGGTACACTGAAGCTTTCTTT. Amino acid sequence: CASRNTGEGYTEAFF.

This rearrangement joins TRBV7-3 to TRBJ1-1; no clear D gene. The V gene's germline CDR1 is SGHTA and CDR2 FQGTGA. The ends were cut back, 0 bases at V and 1 base at J, with 6 bases in the middle. The CDR3 is 14 amino acids. The CDR3 loop reads CASSLTTENTEAFF. The CDR3 nucleotides read TGTGCCAGCAGCTTAACGACGGAGAACACTGAAGCTTTCTTT.

V and J are TRBV4-1 and TRBJ1-1; D may be TRBD1 (6 bases). Trimming left V 0 bases short and J 0 bases short, with 11 bases between. This CDR3 is built from 16 residues. From germline, CDR1 is MGHRA and CDR2 YSYEKL. The CDR3 DNA follows: TGCGCCAGCAGCCAAGATCCCCGGACAGTGAACACTGAAGCTTTCTTT. It codes for CASSQDPRTVNTEAFF.

This chain connects TRBV6-5 to TRBJ2-2; D not resolved. Germline loops: CDR1 MNHEY, CDR2 SVGAGI. V was trimmed by 2 bases and J by 3 bases, leaving 7 bases between them. The CDR3 covers 14 residues. CDR3 loop: CASSYRWDTGELFF. CDR3 nucleotides: TGTGCCAGCAGTTACCGATGGGACACCGGGGAGCTGTTTTTT.

This clone was seen just once. This rearrangement joins TRBV29-1 to TRBJ2-7; 8 positions agree with TRBD1. This CDR3 spans 14 amino acids. Unmatched junction bases numbered 10, after V lost 0 bases and J lost 9 bases. CDR1 and CDR2 (germline): SQVTM, ANQGSEA. The CDR3 region is CSVEDPGTGRGQYF. CDR3 DNA sequence: TGCAGCGTTGAAGATCCCGGGACAGGCAGAGGGCAGTACTTC.

The chain is built from TRBV9 and TRBJ2-3; the D call may be TRBD1 or TRBD2 (5 bases each). Per germline, CDR1 SGDLS and CDR2 YYNGEE. V shed 0 bases and J shed 1 base, with 9 bases lying between them. CDR3 length equals 15 residues. CDR3 DNA sequence: TGTGCCAGCAGCGTAGATGTGGGGGGCACAGATACGCAGTATTTT. Protein: CASSVDVGGTDTQYF.

The J gene is TRBJ1-6, the V gene TRBV27; 8 positions match TRBD1. Germline CDR1 is MNHEY and CDR2 is SMNVEV (reference sequence). The CDR3 loop spans 16 amino acids. With V trimmed by 8 bases and J by 0 bases, 6 bases remained unmatched. In DNA, the CDR3 is TGTGCCAGCCGTTCCGACAGGGGCTCCTATAATTCACCCCTCCACTTT. It is translated as CASRSDRGSYNSPLHF.